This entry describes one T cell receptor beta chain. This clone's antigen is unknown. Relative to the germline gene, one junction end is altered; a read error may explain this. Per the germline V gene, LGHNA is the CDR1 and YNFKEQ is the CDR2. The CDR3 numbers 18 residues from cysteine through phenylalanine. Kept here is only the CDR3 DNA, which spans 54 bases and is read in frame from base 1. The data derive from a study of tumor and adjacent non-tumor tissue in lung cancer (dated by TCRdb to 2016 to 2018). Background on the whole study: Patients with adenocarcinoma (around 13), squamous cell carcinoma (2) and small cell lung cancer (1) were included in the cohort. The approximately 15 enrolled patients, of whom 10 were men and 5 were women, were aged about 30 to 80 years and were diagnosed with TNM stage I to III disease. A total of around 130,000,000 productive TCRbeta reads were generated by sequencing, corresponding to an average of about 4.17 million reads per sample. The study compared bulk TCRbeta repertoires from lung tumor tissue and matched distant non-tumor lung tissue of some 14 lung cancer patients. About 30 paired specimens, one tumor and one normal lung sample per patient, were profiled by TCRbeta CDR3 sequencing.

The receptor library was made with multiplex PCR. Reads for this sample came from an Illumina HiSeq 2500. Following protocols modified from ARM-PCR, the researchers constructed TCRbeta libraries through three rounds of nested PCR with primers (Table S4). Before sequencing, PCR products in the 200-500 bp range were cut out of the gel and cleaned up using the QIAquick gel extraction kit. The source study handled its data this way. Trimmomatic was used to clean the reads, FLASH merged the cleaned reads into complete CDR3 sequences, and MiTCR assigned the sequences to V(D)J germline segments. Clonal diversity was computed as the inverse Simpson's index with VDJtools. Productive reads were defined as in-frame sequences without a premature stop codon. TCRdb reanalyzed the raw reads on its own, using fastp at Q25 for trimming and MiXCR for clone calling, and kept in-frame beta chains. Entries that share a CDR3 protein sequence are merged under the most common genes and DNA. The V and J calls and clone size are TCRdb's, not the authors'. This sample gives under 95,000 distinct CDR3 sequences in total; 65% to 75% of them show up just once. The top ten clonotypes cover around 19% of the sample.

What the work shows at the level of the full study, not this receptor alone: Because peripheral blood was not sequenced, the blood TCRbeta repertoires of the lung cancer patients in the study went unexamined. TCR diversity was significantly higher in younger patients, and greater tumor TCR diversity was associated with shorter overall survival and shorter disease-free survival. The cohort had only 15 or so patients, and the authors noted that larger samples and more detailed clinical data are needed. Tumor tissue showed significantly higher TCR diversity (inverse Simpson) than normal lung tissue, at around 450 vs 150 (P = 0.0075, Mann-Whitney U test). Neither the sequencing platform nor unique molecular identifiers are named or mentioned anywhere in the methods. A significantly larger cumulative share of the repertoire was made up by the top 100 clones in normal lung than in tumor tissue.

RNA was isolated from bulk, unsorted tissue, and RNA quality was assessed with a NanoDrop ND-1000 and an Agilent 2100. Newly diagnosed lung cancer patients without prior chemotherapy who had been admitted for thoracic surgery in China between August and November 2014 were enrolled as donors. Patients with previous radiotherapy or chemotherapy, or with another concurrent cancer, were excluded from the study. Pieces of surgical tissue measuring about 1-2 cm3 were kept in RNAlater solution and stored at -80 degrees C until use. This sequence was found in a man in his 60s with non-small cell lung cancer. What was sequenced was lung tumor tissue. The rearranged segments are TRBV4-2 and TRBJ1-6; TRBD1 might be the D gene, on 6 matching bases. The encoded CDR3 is CASSQETPGQIYNSPFHF. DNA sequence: TGTGCCAGCAGTCAAGAAACCCCCGGACAGATCTATAATTCACCCTTCCACTTT.